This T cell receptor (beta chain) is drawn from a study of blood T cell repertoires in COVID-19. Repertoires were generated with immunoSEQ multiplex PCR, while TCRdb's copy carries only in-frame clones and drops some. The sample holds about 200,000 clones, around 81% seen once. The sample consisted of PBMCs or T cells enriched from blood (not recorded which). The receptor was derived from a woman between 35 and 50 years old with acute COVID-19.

CDR3 loop: CASSHRQGAGEKLFF. The CDR3 bases are TGTGCCAGCAGCCACCGACAGGGGGCAGGTGAAAAACTGTTTTTT. The chain carries TRBV5-6 and TRBJ1-4, with 10 bases fitting TRBD1. Losses at the gene ends were 4 bases for V and 7 bases for J; bases not matched to a gene: 7. The CDR3 spans 15 residues. Germline assignment: CDR1 SGHDT and CDR2 YYEEEE.